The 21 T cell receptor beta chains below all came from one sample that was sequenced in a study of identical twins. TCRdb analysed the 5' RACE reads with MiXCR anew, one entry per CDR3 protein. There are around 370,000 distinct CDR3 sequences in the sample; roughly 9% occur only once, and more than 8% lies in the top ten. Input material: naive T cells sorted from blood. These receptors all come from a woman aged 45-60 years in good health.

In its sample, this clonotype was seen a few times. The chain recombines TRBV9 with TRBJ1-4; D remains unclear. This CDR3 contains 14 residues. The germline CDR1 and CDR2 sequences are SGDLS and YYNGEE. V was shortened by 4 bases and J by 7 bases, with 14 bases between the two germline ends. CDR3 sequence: CASSPLWRVEKLFF. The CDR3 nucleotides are TGTGCCAGCAGCCCCCTATGGCGAGTTGAAAAACTGTTTTTT.

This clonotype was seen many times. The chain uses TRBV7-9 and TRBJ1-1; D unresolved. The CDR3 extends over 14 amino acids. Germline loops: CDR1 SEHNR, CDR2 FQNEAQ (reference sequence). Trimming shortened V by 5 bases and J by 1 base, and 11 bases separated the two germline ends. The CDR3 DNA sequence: TGTGCCAGCAGCATTACCCCGAGGAACACTGAAGCTTTCTTT. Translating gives CASSITPRNTEAFF.

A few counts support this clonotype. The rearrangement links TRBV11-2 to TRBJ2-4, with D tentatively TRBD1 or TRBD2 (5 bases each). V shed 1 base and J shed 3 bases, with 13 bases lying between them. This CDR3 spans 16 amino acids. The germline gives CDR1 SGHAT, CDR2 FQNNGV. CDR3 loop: CASSLGRGTGKNIQYF. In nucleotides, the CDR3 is TGTGCCAGCAGCTTAGGCCGGGGTACAGGCAAAAACATTCAGTACTTC.

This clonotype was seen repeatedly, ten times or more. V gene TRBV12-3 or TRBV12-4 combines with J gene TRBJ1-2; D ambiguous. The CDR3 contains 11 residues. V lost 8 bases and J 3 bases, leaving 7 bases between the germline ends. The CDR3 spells CASQRDYGYTF. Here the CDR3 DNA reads TGTGCCAGCCAACGGGACTATGGCTACACCTTC.

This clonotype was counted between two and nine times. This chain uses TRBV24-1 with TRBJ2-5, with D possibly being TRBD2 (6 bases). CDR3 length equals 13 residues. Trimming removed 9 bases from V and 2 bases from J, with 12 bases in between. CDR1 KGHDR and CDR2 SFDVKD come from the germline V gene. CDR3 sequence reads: CATDPAGQETQYF. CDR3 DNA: TGTGCCACCGACCCTGCGGGGCAAGAGACCCAGTACTTC.

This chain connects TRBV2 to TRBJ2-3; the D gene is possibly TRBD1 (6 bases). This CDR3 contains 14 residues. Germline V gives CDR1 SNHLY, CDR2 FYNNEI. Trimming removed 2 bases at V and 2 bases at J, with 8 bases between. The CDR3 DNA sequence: TGTGCCAGCAGTGAAAGGGGGTTCACAGATACGCAGTATTTT. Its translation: CASSERGFTDTQYF.

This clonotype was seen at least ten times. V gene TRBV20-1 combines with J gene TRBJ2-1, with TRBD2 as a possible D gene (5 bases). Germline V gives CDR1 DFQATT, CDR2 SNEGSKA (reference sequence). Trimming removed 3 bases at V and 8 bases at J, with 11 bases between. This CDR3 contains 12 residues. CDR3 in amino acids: CSARNLGDEQFF. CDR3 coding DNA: TGCAGTGCTAGGAACTTGGGAGATGAGCAGTTCTTC.

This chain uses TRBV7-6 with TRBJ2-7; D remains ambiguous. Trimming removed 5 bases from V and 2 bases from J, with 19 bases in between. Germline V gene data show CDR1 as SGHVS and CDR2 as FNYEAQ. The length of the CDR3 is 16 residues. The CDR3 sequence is CASSPRVTDGAYEQYF. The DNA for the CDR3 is TGTGCCAGCAGCCCGCGAGTTACCGACGGAGCCTACGAGCAGTACTTC.

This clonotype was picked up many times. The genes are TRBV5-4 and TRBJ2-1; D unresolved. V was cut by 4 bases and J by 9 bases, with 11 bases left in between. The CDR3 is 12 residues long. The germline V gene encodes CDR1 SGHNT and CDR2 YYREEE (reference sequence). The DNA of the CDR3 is TGTGCCAGCAGCCCGGATGTGGGTGAGCAGTTCTTC. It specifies CASSPDVGEQFF.

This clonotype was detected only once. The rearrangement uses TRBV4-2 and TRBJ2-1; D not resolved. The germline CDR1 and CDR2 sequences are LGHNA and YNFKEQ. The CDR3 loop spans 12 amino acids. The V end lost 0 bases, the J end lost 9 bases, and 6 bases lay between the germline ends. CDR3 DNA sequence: TGTGCCAGCAGCCAAGATTTTGGTGAGCAGTTCTTC. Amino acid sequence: CASSQDFGEQFF.

Written as DNA, the CDR3 is TGTGCCATCAGCCAGGGACTAGCGGGTTTCACAGATACGCAGTATTTT. Its translation: CAISQGLAGFTDTQYF. The V call is TRBV10-3, the J call TRBJ2-3; 12 nucleotides align to TRBD2. The germline gives CDR1 ENHRY, CDR2 SYGVKD. V shed 6 bases, J shed 2 bases, and the junction held 6 bases outside the gene matches. The CDR3 has 16 amino acids.

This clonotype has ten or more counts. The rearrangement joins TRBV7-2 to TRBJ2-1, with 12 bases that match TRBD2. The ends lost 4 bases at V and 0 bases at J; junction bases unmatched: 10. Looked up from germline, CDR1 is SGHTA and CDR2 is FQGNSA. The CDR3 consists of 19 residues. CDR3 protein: CASSSLGLAGPSSYNEQFF. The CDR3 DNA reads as TGTGCCAGCAGCTCCCTTGGACTAGCGGGACCCAGCTCCTACAATGAGCAGTTCTTC.

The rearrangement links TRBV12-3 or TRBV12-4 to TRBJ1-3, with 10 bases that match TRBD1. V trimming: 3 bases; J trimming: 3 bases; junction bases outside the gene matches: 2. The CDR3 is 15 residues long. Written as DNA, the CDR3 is TGTGCCAGCAGTTTGACAGGGGGCTTTGGAAACACCATATATTTT. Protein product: CASSLTGGFGNTIYF.

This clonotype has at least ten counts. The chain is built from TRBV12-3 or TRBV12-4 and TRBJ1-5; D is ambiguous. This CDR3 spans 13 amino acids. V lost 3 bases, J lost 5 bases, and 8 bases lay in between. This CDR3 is CASSFSGDQPQHF. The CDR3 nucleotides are TGTGCCAGCAGTTTCAGCGGGGATCAGCCCCAGCATTTT.

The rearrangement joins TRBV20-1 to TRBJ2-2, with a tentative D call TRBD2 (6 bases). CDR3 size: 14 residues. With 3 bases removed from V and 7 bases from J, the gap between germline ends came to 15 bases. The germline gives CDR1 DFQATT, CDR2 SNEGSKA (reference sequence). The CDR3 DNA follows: TGCAGTGCTAGTAATTTCCGGAGGGGCGGGGAGCTGTTTTTT. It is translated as CSASNFRRGGELFF.

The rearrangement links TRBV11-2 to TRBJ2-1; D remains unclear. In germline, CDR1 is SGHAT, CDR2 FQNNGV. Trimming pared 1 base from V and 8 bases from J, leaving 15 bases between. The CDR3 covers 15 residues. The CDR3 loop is CASSLVGLRMDEQFF. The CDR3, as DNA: TGTGCCAGCAGCTTAGTGGGCTTAAGGATGGATGAGCAGTTCTTC.

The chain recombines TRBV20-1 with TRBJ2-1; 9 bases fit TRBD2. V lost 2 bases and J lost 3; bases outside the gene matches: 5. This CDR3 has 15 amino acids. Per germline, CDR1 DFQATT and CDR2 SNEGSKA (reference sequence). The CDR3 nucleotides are TGCAGTGCTAGATCCCTACTAGCGGGCTACAATGAGCAGTTCTTC. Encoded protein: CSARSLLAGYNEQFF.

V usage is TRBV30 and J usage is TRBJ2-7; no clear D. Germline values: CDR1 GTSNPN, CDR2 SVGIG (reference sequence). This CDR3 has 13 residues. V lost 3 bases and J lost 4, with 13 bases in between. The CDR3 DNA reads TGTGCCTGGAGCCCCTCTTTGGTATACGAGCAGTACGTC. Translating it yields CAWSPSLVYEQYV.

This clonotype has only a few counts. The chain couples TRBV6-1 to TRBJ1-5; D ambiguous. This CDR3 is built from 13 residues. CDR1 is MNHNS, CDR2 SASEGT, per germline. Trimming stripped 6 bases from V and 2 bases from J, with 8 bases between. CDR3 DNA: TGTGCCAGCAGGGTTTTAGGCAATCAGCCCCAGCATTTT. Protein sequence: CASRVLGNQPQHF.

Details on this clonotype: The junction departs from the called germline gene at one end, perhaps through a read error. CDR3 loop: CSVTGIRAGAQGTQYF. The CDR3 DNA is TGCAGCGTTACAGGGATTCGGGCGGGAGCCCAAGGGACCCAGTACTTC. The chain uses TRBV29-1 and TRBJ2-5, with TRBD2 as a possible D gene (7 bases). CDR1 SQVTM and CDR2 ANQGSEA come from the germline V gene. The CDR3 is 16 amino acids.

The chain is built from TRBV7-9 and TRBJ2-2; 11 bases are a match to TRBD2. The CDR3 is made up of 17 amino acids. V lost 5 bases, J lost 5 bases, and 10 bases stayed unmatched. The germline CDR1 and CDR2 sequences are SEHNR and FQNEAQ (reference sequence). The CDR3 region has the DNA TGTGCCAGCAGCGCCCGACTAGCGGGGATTGGGACCGGGGAGCTGTTTTTT. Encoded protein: CASSARLAGIGTGELFF.